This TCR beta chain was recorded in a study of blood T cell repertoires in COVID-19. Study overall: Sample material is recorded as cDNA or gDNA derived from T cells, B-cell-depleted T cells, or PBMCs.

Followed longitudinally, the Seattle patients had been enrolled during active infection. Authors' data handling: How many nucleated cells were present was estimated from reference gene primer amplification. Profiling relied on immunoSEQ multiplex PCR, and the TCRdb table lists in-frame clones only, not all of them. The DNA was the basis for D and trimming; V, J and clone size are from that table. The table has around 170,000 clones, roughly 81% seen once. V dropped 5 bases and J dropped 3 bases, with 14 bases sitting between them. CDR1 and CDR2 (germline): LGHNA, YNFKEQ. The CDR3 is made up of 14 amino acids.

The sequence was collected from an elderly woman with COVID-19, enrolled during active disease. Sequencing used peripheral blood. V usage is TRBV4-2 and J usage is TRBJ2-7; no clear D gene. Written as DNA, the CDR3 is TGTGCCAGCAGCACTACCCCTGGTAGCTACGAGCAGTACTTC. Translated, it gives CASSTTPGSYEQYF.